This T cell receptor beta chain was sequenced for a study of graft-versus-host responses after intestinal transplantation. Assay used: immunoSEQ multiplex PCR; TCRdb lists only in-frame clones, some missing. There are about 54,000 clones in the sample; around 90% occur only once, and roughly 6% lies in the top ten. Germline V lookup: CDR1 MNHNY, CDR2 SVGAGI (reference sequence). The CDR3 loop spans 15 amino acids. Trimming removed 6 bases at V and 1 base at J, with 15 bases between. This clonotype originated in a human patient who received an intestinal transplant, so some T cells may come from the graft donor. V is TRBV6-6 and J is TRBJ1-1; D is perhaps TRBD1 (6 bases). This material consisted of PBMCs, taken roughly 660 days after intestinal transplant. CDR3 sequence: CASRNRDFTNTEAFF. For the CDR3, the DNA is TGTGCCAGCAGAAACAGGGACTTCACGAACACTGAAGCTTTCTTT.